These 3 T cell receptor beta chains were sequenced from one sample in a study of molecular identifiers for immune sequencing clone quantification. Via MiXCR, TCRdb re-called the PCR reads, giving one row per CDR3 protein. The sample consists of approximately 500,000 distinct CDR3 sequences, 20% to 25% of them appearing once. Material: naive CD8+ T cells from blood, with Jurkat cell RNA spiked in. Stated subset: FACS-sorted CD8+CD4-CCR7+CD45RA+ naive T cells. Every receptor here comes from a human donor in good health. Some libraries in this study had Jurkat cell RNA spiked in.

This clonotype was counted many times. V is TRBV5-4 and J is TRBJ2-5, with a possible D match to TRBD2 (5 bases). The CDR3 runs to 13 residues. V was trimmed by 4 bases and J by 5 bases, leaving 12 bases between them. Germline V lookup: CDR1 SGHNT, CDR2 YYREEE (reference sequence). The CDR3 region has the DNA TGTGCCAGCAGCCCCTGGACTGGGGAGACCCAGTACTTC. Its protein is CASSPWTGETQYF.

This clonotype came up a few times. The chain couples TRBV5-1 to TRBJ2-3, with a possible D match to TRBD1 (6 bases). Looked up from germline, CDR1 is SGHRS and CDR2 is YFSETQ. Trimming removed 5 bases from V and 4 bases from J, with 17 bases in between. CDR3 length: 15 residues. The CDR3, as DNA: TGCGCCAGCAGTTGGATAACGGGACATTCAGATACGCAGTATTTT. Translation gives CASSWITGHSDTQYF.

This clonotype occurred a few times. V and J are TRBV11-2 and TRBJ2-1; no clear D. The germline gives CDR1 SGHAT, CDR2 FQNNGV. V was pared by 3 bases and J by 2 bases, with 17 bases between. The CDR3 loop spans 17 amino acids. The CDR3 nucleotides are TGTGCCAGCAGCTTTTTTGGCCAATCTGAAGCCTACAATGAGCAGTTCTTC. It specifies CASSFFGQSEAYNEQFF.